These 9 T cell receptor beta chains share one sample of origin, sequenced in a study of blood T cell repertoires in COVID-19. The protocol was immunoSEQ multiplex PCR, while the TCRdb copy is restricted to in-frame clones and leaves out a portion. The top ten hold under 15% of the sample, which has some 280,000 clones, over 75% seen once. Sequencing was carried out using peripheral blood. These receptor sequences come from an older woman with acute or convalescent COVID-19.

V and J are TRBV28 and TRBJ1-2; weak D call: TRBD1 (5 bases). Trimming took 6 bases from V and 8 from J, leaving 16 bases between them. CDR3 length: 13 amino acids. Germline CDR1 MDHEN, CDR2 SYDVKM. CDR3 DNA: TGTGCCAGCAGCGAACGAGGGGCGGGAGGCTACACCTTC. Amino acids: CASSERGAGGYTF.

This chain connects TRBV28 to TRBJ1-5; 8 bases fit TRBD1. The CDR3 totals 17 residues. From germline, CDR1 is MDHEN and CDR2 SYDVKM. The trim removed 6 bases at V and 2 bases at J, leaving 12 bases unmatched. CDR3 in amino acids: CASSSPFGTGGNQPQHF. For the CDR3, the DNA is TGTGCCAGCAGCTCACCCTTCGGGACAGGTGGCAATCAGCCCCAGCATTTT.

The rearrangement links TRBV28 to TRBJ2-1; the D is unclear. V gave up 6 bases and J gave up 7 bases, with 25 bases separating them. The CDR3 has 17 amino acids. Germline CDR1 MDHEN, CDR2 SYDVKM. The CDR3 region has the DNA TGTGCCAGCAGGTCAAAGATCGGCCCCTTCGGGTTAAATGAGCAGTTCTTC. Protein product: CASRSKIGPFGLNEQFF.

This chain connects TRBV19 to TRBJ1-1, with TRBD1 matching over 7 bases. The CDR3 runs 14 residues. Germline V gene sequence: CDR1 LNHDA, CDR2 SQIVND (reference sequence). Unmatched junction bases numbered 7, after V lost 8 bases and J lost 1 base. CDR3 sequence (DNA): TGTGCCAGTTCCAGGGGACAGAGGAACACTGAAGCTTTCTTT. This sequence encodes CASSRGQRNTEAFF.

V and J are TRBV27 and TRBJ1-1, with 9 bases that match TRBD1. In germline, CDR1 is MNHEY, CDR2 SMNVEV (reference sequence). CDR3 length: 14 amino acids. After removal of 6 bases from V and 9 bases from J, the junction contained 11 bases not matched to a gene. The CDR3 region has the DNA TGTGCCAGCAGAGCCTCAACGGGACAGGGCAAAGCTTTCTTT. As protein: CASRASTGQGKAFF.

The chain carries TRBV9 and TRBJ2-2; TRBD2 agrees at 11 bases. The CDR3 has 17 amino acids. Germline lookup yields CDR1 SGDLS and CDR2 YYNGEE. V shed 4 bases, J shed 2 bases, and the junction held 7 bases outside the gene matches. The CDR3: CASSPRGLADNTGELFF. The DNA of the CDR3 is TGTGCCAGCAGCCCCCGGGGACTAGCGGATAACACCGGGGAGCTGTTTTTT.

This sequence joins TRBV15 and TRBJ1-5, with D possibly matching TRBD1 (5 bases). The V gene's germline CDR1 is LNHNV and CDR2 YYDKDF (reference sequence). Trimming left V 0 bases short and J 7 bases short, with 10 bases between. The CDR3 has 14 residues. In nucleotides, the CDR3 is TGTGCCACCAGCAGAGAGAAGGGGAGGCAGCCCCAGCATTTT. Its protein is CATSREKGRQPQHF.

The CDR3 sequence: CASSHLPGKSSTDTQYF. In nucleotides, the CDR3 is TGTGCCAGCAGCCACCTCCCCGGGAAGTCTAGCACAGATACGCAGTATTTT. V is TRBV4-2 and J is TRBJ2-3; TRBD2 is a possible D gene (5 bases). CDR1 LGHNA and CDR2 YNFKEQ come from the germline V gene. Trimming cost V 3 bases and J 0 bases, with 16 bases left between them. CDR3 length: 17 amino acids.

The V and J genes are TRBV7-8 and TRBJ1-2, with 7 positions matching TRBD1. J gave up 2 bases and V 2 bases, and 8 bases lay outside the gene matches. There are 16 residues in the CDR3. CDR1 and CDR2 (germline): SGHVS, FQNEAQ. This CDR3 is CASSLRLGQPNYGYTF. Here the CDR3 DNA reads TGTGCCAGCAGCTTACGTCTGGGACAGCCGAACTATGGCTACACCTTC.